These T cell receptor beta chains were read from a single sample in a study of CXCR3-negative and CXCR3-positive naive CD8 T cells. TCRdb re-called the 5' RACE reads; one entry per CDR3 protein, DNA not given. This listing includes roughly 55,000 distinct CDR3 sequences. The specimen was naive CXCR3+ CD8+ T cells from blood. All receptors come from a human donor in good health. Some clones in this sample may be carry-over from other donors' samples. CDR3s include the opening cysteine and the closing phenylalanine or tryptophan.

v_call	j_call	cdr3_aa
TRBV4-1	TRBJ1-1	CASSPEGTGTEAFF
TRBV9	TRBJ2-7	CASSVAGGQIYEQYF
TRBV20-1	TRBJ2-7	CSARLDQAGNSYEQYF
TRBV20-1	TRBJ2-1	CSAPRINEQFF
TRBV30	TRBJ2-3	CAWSDIAGGLGDTQYF
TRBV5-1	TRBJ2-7	CASSFTGQGYEQYF
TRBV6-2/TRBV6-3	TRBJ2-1	CASSYFGTNNEQFF
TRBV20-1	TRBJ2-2	CSARTSGWGIFSGELFF
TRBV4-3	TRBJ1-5	CASSQDGQGSNQPQHF
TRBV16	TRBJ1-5	CASSQTQGQNQPQHF
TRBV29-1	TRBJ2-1	CSAPGAAGAYNEQFF
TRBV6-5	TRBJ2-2	CASSYPSGLAGGRDTGELFF
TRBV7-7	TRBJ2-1	CASSSQYMNEQFF
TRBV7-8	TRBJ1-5	CASSLGVGNQPQHF
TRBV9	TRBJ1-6	CASSDPDRGDNSPLHF
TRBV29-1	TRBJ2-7	CSVEVTSGGLYEQYF
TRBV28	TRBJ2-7	CASRWDRDTPKEQYF
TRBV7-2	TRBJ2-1	CASSHRLVDPNEQFF
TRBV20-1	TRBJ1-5	CSARDMGEGNQPQHF
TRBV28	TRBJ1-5	CASSLLPGQDEGPQHF
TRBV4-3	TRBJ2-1	CASSQDTGQYNEQFF
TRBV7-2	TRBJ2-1	CASSLYPDEQFF